This T cell receptor beta chain is from a study of cytomegalovirus exposure and HLA in healthy donors. V shed 5 bases and J shed 0 bases, with 9 bases lying between them. The CDR3 length is 13 residues. Germline V CDR1 and CDR2: SGHRS, YFSETQ. Regarding the study as a whole: Later on, a genetic analysis was performed. It linked a missense variant in DCLRE1C with V- and J-gene trimming of TCR beta.

A few counts support this clone. Its antigen is not identified. The primer mix had 60 Vbeta and 13 Jbeta primers. Generated by immunoSEQ multiplex PCR, the TCRdb table keeps only in-frame clones and is missing some. The sample has fewer than 200,000 clones, about 80% seen once. This chain connects TRBV5-1 to TRBJ2-7; D perhaps matches TRBD1 (6 bases). Sequenced sample: PBMCs. This clonotype was obtained from a man younger than 40 in good health and CMV-seropositive. For the CDR3, the DNA is TGCGCCAGCAGACAGGGTGACTCCTACGAGCAGTACTTC. Its protein product is CASRQGDSYEQYF.